Listed here are 13 T cell receptor beta chains from one sample, sequenced in a study of blood T cell repertoires in COVID-19. The table came from immunoSEQ multiplex PCR; TCRdb's copy has only in-frame clones and leaves some out. Of 65,000 to 90,000 clones in the sample, about 79% were seen once. Sequencing was carried out using peripheral blood. The receptor source for this set is a woman aged 55-75 years with acute or convalescent COVID-19.

V and J are TRBV6-1 and TRBJ1-1; D might be TRBD1 (5 bases). CDR1 and CDR2 (germline): MNHNS, SASEGT. The CDR3 runs to 20 residues. Trimming took off 0 bases at V and 6 bases at J, with 29 bases between the two ends. In DNA, the CDR3 is TGTGCCAGCAGTGAAGCTAGTCTCCAGACAGATATTATATCGGGCGCTGAAGCTTTCTTT. This sequence encodes CASSEASLQTDIISGAEAFF.

This chain links TRBV28 with TRBJ2-7, with 11 bases identical to TRBD1. The CDR3 covers 14 residues. CDR1 is MDHEN and CDR2 is SYDVKM in the germline V gene. Trimming took 4 bases from V and 4 from J; bases not matched to a gene: 3. The CDR3 DNA reads as TGTGCCAGCAGTTACGGGACAGGGGGTTACGAGCAGTACTTC. Its protein is CASSYGTGGYEQYF. Combining the CDR3 with reference TRBV28 and TRBJ2-7 gives the whole variable domain DVKVTQSSRYLVKRTGEKVFLECVQDMDHENMFWYRQDPGLGLRLIYFSYDVKMKEKGDIPEGYSVSREKKERFSLILESASTNQTSMYLCASSYGTGGYEQYFGPGTRLTVT.

This clone has just a few counts. The V gene is TRBV30, the J gene TRBJ2-2; 15 bases line up with TRBD2. Germline V gives CDR1 GTSNPN, CDR2 SVGIG (reference sequence). V gave up 4 bases and J gave up 7 bases; unmatched junction bases: 7. There are 16 residues in the CDR3. Here the CDR3 reads CAWNGLAGGSSGELFF. Written as DNA, the CDR3 is TGTGCCTGGAATGGACTAGCGGGAGGGAGCAGCGGGGAGCTGTTTTTT.

The V call is TRBV5-1, the J call TRBJ2-4, with 11 nucleotides matching TRBD2. Per the germline V gene, CDR1 is SGHRS and CDR2 is YFSETQ. The CDR3 sequence is 17 residues long. J gave up 8 bases and V 0 bases, and 10 bases lay outside the gene matches. CDR3 DNA sequence: TGCGCCAGCAGCTTGGAACGTACTAGCGGGAGCGGTGACATTCAGTACTTC. This sequence encodes CASSLERTSGSGDIQYF.

This chain connects TRBV4-1 to TRBJ2-4, with 10 bases that match TRBD1. Trimming removed 4 bases from V and 2 bases from J; junction bases left unmatched: 8. CDR3 length equals 17 residues. Germline CDR1 MGHRA, CDR2 YSYEKL. The CDR3 is CASSPLLGQGTKNIQYF. CDR3 DNA sequence: TGCGCCAGCAGCCCCCTCTTGGGACAGGGGACCAAAAACATTCAGTACTTC.

Details on this clone: One junction end does not reproduce the germline sequence, and a read error may be involved. This CDR3 is also generated by other DNA sequences in the sample. The chain couples TRBV19 to TRBJ2-3, with 9 bases lining up with TRBD2. This CDR3 is 15 amino acids long. Germline-derived CDR1 and CDR2 are LNHDA and SQIVND (reference sequence). The CDR3 DNA reads TGTGCCAGTAGTCAATCCGGGACTAGCAAAGATACGCAATATTTT. Translated, it gives CASSQSGTSKDTQYF.

The chain joins TRBV12-3 or TRBV12-4 to TRBJ1-6; tentative D call: TRBD1 (5 bases). This CDR3 has 13 residues. V lost 4 bases and J lost 8, with 9 bases in between. CDR3 bases: TGTGCCAGCAGTTGGGGGGGGGATTCACCCCTCCACTTT. Translation: CASSWGGDSPLHF.

This sequence joins TRBV4-2 and TRBJ2-4, with TRBD2 matching over 8 bases. With 0 bases clipped from V and 6 bases from J, the junction kept 1 base outside the gene matches. This CDR3 is 14 amino acids long. Germline CDR1 and CDR2: LGHNA and YNFKEQ. In DNA form, the CDR3 reads TGTGCCAGCAGCCAAGATCGGGAGGGAAACATTCAGTACTTC. Its protein is CASSQDREGNIQYF.

This rearrangement joins TRBV7-9 to TRBJ1-2, with D possibly TRBD1 on 5 matching bases. Germline CDR1 is SEHNR and CDR2 is FQNEAQ (reference sequence). The CDR3 sequence is 14 residues long. V lost 0 bases and J 3 bases, leaving 8 bases between the germline ends. CDR3 sequence: CASSLASTDYGYTF. CDR3 in DNA: TGTGCCAGCAGCTTAGCCTCGACAGACTATGGCTACACCTTC.

This clone was recorded a few times. The chain has TRBV2 and TRBJ1-1, with 7 bases identical to TRBD1. The germline V gene encodes CDR1 SNHLY and CDR2 FYNNEI. J was trimmed by 0 bases and V by 3 bases; bases with no gene match: 7. The CDR3 runs 16 residues. The CDR3 loop reads CASSEKTGALNTEAFF. In nucleotides, the CDR3 is TGTGCCAGCAGTGAGAAAACAGGGGCCCTGAACACTGAAGCTTTCTTT.

V gene TRBV6-5 combines with J gene TRBJ1-1; D gene unclear. This CDR3 spans 13 amino acids. Germline V CDR1 and CDR2: MNHEY, SVGAGI. Trimming removed 2 bases at V and 5 bases at J, with 9 bases between. CDR3 residues: CASSYGLPTEAFF. CDR3 DNA: TGTGCCAGCAGTTACGGCCTCCCTACTGAAGCTTTCTTT.

This rearrangement joins TRBV11-2 to TRBJ1-5; D is unclear. The CDR3 is 13 amino acids. With 5 bases removed from V and 11 bases from J, the gap between germline ends came to 16 bases. Germline V gene lookup returns CDR1 SGHAT and CDR2 FQNNGV. In nucleotides, the CDR3 is TGTGCCAGCAGCACCGACGGGAGGTCGGCCCAGCATTTT. As protein: CASSTDGRSAQHF.

Comment on this clone: A junction end diverges from the germline sequence, so it may reflect a read error. The rearrangement joins TRBV2 to TRBJ1-3, with D perhaps matching TRBD1 (6 bases). The CDR3 spans 16 residues. Germline V lookup: CDR1 SNHLY, CDR2 FYNNEI. DNA for the CDR3: TGTGCCAGCAGGGAAGCCGACCTCTACCGAGTCGGGGTGGACAGTTTT. Translated: CASREADLYRVGVDSF.